This is a list of T cell receptor beta chains from one sample in a study of Graves' ophthalmopathy and Graves' hyperthyroidism. TCRdb used MiXCR to reprocess the multiplex PCR reads, holding one entry per CDR3 protein. The repertoire consists of some 380,000 distinct CDR3 sequences, with 15% to 17% occurring once and the leading ten covering about 7.3%. The material sequenced was peripheral blood. The receptors come from a woman aged 18-29 years with stable Graves' hyperthyroidism. CDR3s include the opening cysteine and the closing phenylalanine or tryptophan. The order of the fields is D gene, clone size, J gene, V gene, CDR3 DNA, CDR3 protein. The D gene is left open where the match is weak. A clone size is listed for some rows: how often the clone was seen (once, few, many), or a class if it is expanded.

. | . | TRBJ1-2 | TRBV20-1 | TGCAGTGCTAGAGAACGACCCGGGGGCTACACCTTC | CSARERPGGYTF
. | many | TRBJ2-7 | TRBV7-2 | TGTGCCAGCAGCCTAGGGGTGGCACTCTACGAGCAGTACTTC | CASSLGVALYEQYF
. | few | TRBJ2-2 | TRBV13 | TGTGCCAGCAGCTATAACCGGGGCACCGGGGCGGGGGAGCTGTTTTTT | CASSYNRGTGAGELFF
. | once | TRBJ1-1 | TRBV12-3/TRBV12-4 | TGTGCCAGCACCCTTGGGGTAGGCCTTGAAGCTTTCTTT | CASTLGVGLEAFF
. | . | TRBJ2-5 | TRBV28 | TGTGCCACAGGGGGGGGCCATGAGACCCAGTACTTC | CATGGGHETQYF
TRBD1 | . | TRBJ2-7 | TRBV20-1 | TGCAGTGCTAGAGCCGGGACAGGGGCCCGCGAGCAGTACTTC | CSARAGTGAREQYF
. | many | TRBJ2-5 | TRBV12-3/TRBV12-4 | TGTGCCAGCACCACCGGGGTCTACCAAGAGACCCAGTACTTC | CASTTGVYQETQYF
TRBD1 | few | TRBJ1-1 | TRBV29-1 | TGCAGCGCTGGACAGGGGGCGGGTGAAGCTTTCTTT | CSAGQGAGEAFF
. | many | TRBJ1-2 | TRBV19 | TGTGCCAGTAGTATACTCCGGGACAACTATGGCTACACCTTC | CASSILRDNYGYTF
. | many | TRBJ1-5 | TRBV20-1 | TGCAGTGCTAGCGGGAGACCGGATAGCAATCAGCCCCAGCATTTT | CSASGRPDSNQPQHF
. | many | TRBJ1-1 | TRBV12-3/TRBV12-4 | TGTGCCAGCAGTCCAGTAGCCCCGCCGAACACTGAAGCTTTCTTT | CASSPVAPPNTEAFF
. | many | TRBJ1-2 | TRBV28 | TGTGCCAGCAGTTGGGCCAGGCCTTATGGCTACACCTTC | CASSWARPYGYTF
TRBD1 | many | TRBJ1-2 | TRBV6-1 | TGTGCCAGCCGACCCGCTGGGACAGGGTTTTATGGCTACACCTTC | CASRPAGTGFYGYTF
TRBD1 | many | TRBJ2-5 | TRBV6-1 | TGTGCCAGCAGTGACATGCCGGGACAGCAAGAGACCCAGTACTTC | CASSDMPGQQETQYF
. | many | TRBJ2-5 | TRBV7-2 | TGTGCCAGCAGCTTAGACAGCTCGGCAGGGGAGACCCAGTACTTC | CASSLDSSAGETQYF
. | many | TRBJ1-1 | TRBV28 | TGTGCCAGCAGCCCAAGTTTGACTGAAGCTTTCTTT | CASSPSLTEAFF
TRBD2 | many | TRBJ2-5 | TRBV10-3 | TGTGCCGCCGGCGGGGCTAGCGGGGTCTCGGAGACCCAGTACTTC | CAAGGASGVSETQYF
. | many | TRBJ1-5 | TRBV12-3/TRBV12-4 | TGTGCCAGCAGTTTACTTGAGGGTCAGCCCCAGCATTTT | CASSLLEGQPQHF
. | many | TRBJ1-1 | TRBV12-5 | TGTGCTAGTGGTTTGGACGGCCAAGGGAGGGTACGGGCGGGCACTGAAGCTTTCTTT | CASGLDGQGRVRAGTEAFF
. | many | TRBJ2-5 | TRBV7-2 | TGTGCCAGCAGCTTAGAAATTATCCAAGAGACCCAGTACTTC | CASSLEIIQETQYF
TRBD1 | many | TRBJ2-7 | TRBV6-1 | TGTGCCAGCAGGGGGACAGGGATCGACGAGCAGTACTTC | CASRGTGIDEQYF
TRBD1 | many | TRBJ2-7 | TRBV12-3/TRBV12-4 | TGTGCCAGCAGTACTGACAGGGGGACCTCCTACGAGCAGTACTTC | CASSTDRGTSYEQYF
. | few | TRBJ1-1 | TRBV19 | TGTGCCAGTAGTATAGAGAAGAGCACTGAAGCTTTCTTT | CASSIEKSTEAFF
. | few | TRBJ1-5 | TRBV18 | TGTGCCAGCTCACGTGGACCGCTCTGGAAAGATCAGCCCCAGCATTTT | CASSRGPLWKDQPQHF
. | . | TRBJ1-5 | TRBV6-1 | TGTGCCAGCAGCCGGCGGGGGGAAAAGGAGCCCCAGCATTTT | CASSRRGEKEPQHF
. | few | TRBJ1-1 | TRBV19 | TGTGCCAGCAGAATTATACAGGGAACTGAGAACACTGAAGCTTTCTTT | CASRIIQGTENTEAFF
. | many | TRBJ2-7 | TRBV20-1 | TGCAGTGCTCACAGGGGGGGCTCCTACGAGCAGTACTTC | CSAHRGGSYEQYF
TRBD2 | many | TRBJ2-5 | TRBV19 | TGTGCCAGTAAAACCCGGGAGGGCGACCAGTACTTC | CASKTREGDQYF
. | . | TRBJ1-1 | TRBV29-1 | TGCAGCGTTAGTCTGAGTTGGGGTACTGAAGCTTTCTTT | CSVSLSWGTEAFF
. | many | TRBJ2-2 | TRBV10-1 | TGCGCCAGCGGCCGAACACCGAACACCGGGGAGCTGTTTTTT | CASGRTPNTGELFF
TRBD1 | many | TRBJ1-2 | TRBV29-1 | TGCGGGGCGGGGACAGGTGATTATGGCTACACCTTC | CGAGTGDYGYTF
. | many | TRBJ1-2 | TRBV6-1 | TGTGCCAGCAGCCCTGGGAGGGAAGGTGGCTACACCTTC | CASSPGREGGYTF
TRBD1 | many | TRBJ1-1 | TRBV6-5 | TGTGCCAGCAGTCAGACTCCAGGGGGTGAAGCTTTCTTT | CASSQTPGGEAFF
. | many | TRBJ2-7 | TRBV7-8 | TGTGCCAGCAGCTTTACCCCCGGGGCCTTATCGACCTACGAGCAGTACTTC | CASSFTPGALSTYEQYF
TRBD2 | many | TRBJ2-5 | TRBV9 | TGTGCCAGCAGCTGGACTAGCGGGGGGGCCCAGGAGACCCAGTACTTC | CASSWTSGGAQETQYF
. | few | TRBJ2-2 | TRBV12-3/TRBV12-4 | TGTGCCAGCAGAAAGTTCGCGAACACCGGGGAGCTGTTTTTT | CASRKFANTGELFF
TRBD2 | many | TRBJ2-5 | TRBV12-3/TRBV12-4 | TGTGCCAGCAGTTTATCCTGGGATGGCGGGGGGGTGAGGCGTTTCTTC | CASSLSWDGGGVRRFF
. | many | TRBJ1-1 | TRBV20-1 | TGCAGTGCTAGACCGGTGGGACGCATGAACACTGAAGCTTTCTTT | CSARPVGRMNTEAFF
. | many | TRBJ1-4 | TRBV6-1 | TGTGCCAGCAGTGATTGGGGAGGCGAAAAACTGTTTTTT | CASSDWGGEKLFF
TRBD1 | few | TRBJ2-7 | TRBV13 | TGTGCCAGCAGCTTATGGGAGACAGGGGGGACCTACGAGCAGTACTTC | CASSLWETGGTYEQYF
. | many | TRBJ2-7 | TRBV11-2 | TGTGCCAGCAGCTTAGTGGTGGGCCGGGGGGCCCTCTACGAGCAGTACTTC | CASSLVVGRGALYEQYF
TRBD2 | . | TRBJ2-7 | TRBV27 | TGTGCCAGCAGTTTTTATAGCGGGGGGGCAAACGAGCAGTACTTC | CASSFYSGGANEQYF
. | many | TRBJ1-2 | TRBV15 | TGTGCCACCAGCAGAGACAGGGGAGGGTATGGCTACACCTTC | CATSRDRGGYGYTF
. | many | TRBJ1-6 | TRBV6-2/TRBV6-3 | TGTGCCAGCGCTGCTACAGGTTCACCCCTCCACTTT | CASAATGSPLHF
. | few | TRBJ2-7 | TRBV20-1 | TGCAGTGCTAGAGACGCGTTTTCCGAGCAGTACTTC | CSARDAFSEQYF
. | once | TRBJ2-4 | TRBV5-1 | TGCGCCAGCAGCCCCCCGGGGAGTCACTACGAGAAGTACTTC | CASSPPGSHYEKYF
TRBD1 | few | TRBJ1-6 | TRBV2 | TGTGCCAGCAGTATCAGGGGGAATAATTCACCCCTCCACTTT | CASSIRGNNSPLHF
TRBD1 | many | TRBJ2-7 | TRBV6-5 | TGTGCCAGCAGTCCCTGGACAGGGCGTACCGACGAGCAGTACTTC | CASSPWTGRTDEQYF
. | . | TRBJ2-4 | TRBV3-1 | TGTGCCAGCAGCCAGGCCCGTAAAGACATTCAGTACTTC | CASSQARKDIQYF
TRBD1 | many | TRBJ2-7 | TRBV7-9 | TGTGCCAGCAGCCACCCGACAGGGGTTTCCGATCCCTACGAGCAGTACTTC | CASSHPTGVSDPYEQYF